Shown below are 20 T cell receptor beta chains from a single sample sequenced in a study of CD8 T cells in Susac syndrome. The RNA input was about 0.45 to 1 ug, and it was reverse transcribed with random hexamers. TCRdb recomputed calls from the immunoSEQ multiplex PCR reads with MiXCR, one row per CDR3 protein. This table has about 110,000 distinct CDR3 sequences, roughly 94% appearing once. Sequencing was done on a sample of CD8+ T cells from PBMCs. All receptors derive from a human donor with Susac syndrome.

The CDR3 reads CASSESTGNYGYTF. In DNA, the CDR3 is TGCGCCAGCAGTGAGTCTACAGGAAACTATGGCTACACCTTC. The rearrangement uses TRBV10-2 and TRBJ1-2; D possibly corresponds to TRBD1 (5 bases). Trimming removed 0 bases at V and 2 bases at J, with 7 bases between. CDR1 and CDR2 from the germline V gene are WSHSY and SAAADI. This CDR3 has 14 residues.

The chain recombines TRBV7-3 with TRBJ2-5, with D possibly being TRBD1 (5 bases). The germline V gene encodes CDR1 SGHTA and CDR2 FQGTGA. V was pared by 1 base and J by 2 bases, with 11 bases between. The CDR3 is 15 residues long. DNA for the CDR3: TGTGCCAGCAGCTTAATTTCAGGGCCTCAAGAGACCCAGTACTTC. Translated, it gives CASSLISGPQETQYF.

This chain connects TRBV6-5 to TRBJ2-1; 12 nucleotides line up with TRBD2. CDR1 and CDR2 (germline): MNHEY, SVGAGI. The J segment lost 4 bases and the V segment lost 0 bases, leaving 7 bases of the junction unmatched. The CDR3 is 18 residues long. CDR3 residues: CASSYSKLAGGLYNEQFF. The CDR3 DNA is TGTGCCAGCAGTTACTCGAAACTAGCGGGGGGCTTATACAATGAGCAGTTCTTC.

The chain has TRBV20-1 and TRBJ1-2, with D perhaps matching TRBD1 (5 bases). Looked up from germline, CDR1 is DFQATT and CDR2 is SNEGSKA (reference sequence). V lost 2 bases and J lost 5, with 15 bases in between. The CDR3 runs 14 residues. The CDR3: CSARRTQGVYGYTF. The CDR3 DNA is TGCAGTGCTAGAAGAACCCAAGGGGTTTATGGCTACACCTTC.

V usage is TRBV6-5 and J usage is TRBJ2-2; D remains unclear. This CDR3 has 12 amino acids. Germline-derived CDR1 and CDR2 are MNHEY and SVGAGI. V lost 3 bases and J 5 bases, leaving 4 bases between the germline ends. In nucleotides, the CDR3 is TGTGCCAGCAGTTATCCGACCGGGGAGCTGTTTTTT. Translating gives CASSYPTGELFF.

V usage is TRBV6-1 and J usage is TRBJ2-4; TRBD1 aligns across 8 bases. Germline V lookup: CDR1 MNHNS, CDR2 SASEGT. The CDR3 is made up of 16 amino acids. The ends lost 0 bases at V and 8 bases at J; junction bases unmatched: 9. The CDR3 nucleotides read TGTGCCAGCAGTGAAGCGAGAGACAGGGGTCTGGACATTCAGTACTTC. Its protein product is CASSEARDRGLDIQYF.

The chain links TRBV7-2 to TRBJ2-7; tentative D call: TRBD2 (5 bases). The CDR3 contains 15 residues. Germline assignment: CDR1 SGHTA and CDR2 FQGNSA. Trimming removed 5 bases from V and 3 bases from J, with 17 bases in between. In DNA form, the CDR3 reads TGTGCCAGCAGCGCTCCCCGGGAAAACGACTACGAGCAGTACTTC. Translated: CASSAPRENDYEQYF. Looking up the rest from reference TRBV7-2 and TRBJ2-7 gives the full variable domain: GAGVSQSPSNKVTEKGKDVELRCDPISGHTALYWYRQSLGQGLEFLIYFQGNSAPDKSGLPSDRFSAERTGGSVSTLTIQRTQQEDSAVYLCASSAPRENDYEQYFGPGTRLTVT.

This clonotype is a singleton in its sample. V and J are TRBV29-1 and TRBJ2-2; D possibly corresponds to TRBD1 (5 bases). V lost 4 bases, J lost 6 bases, and 15 bases lay in between. The CDR3 consists of 14 residues. Germline V gene data show CDR1 as SQVTM and CDR2 as ANQGSEA. This CDR3 is CSVASWGAAGELFF. The CDR3, as DNA: TGCAGCGTTGCTTCTTGGGGCGCCGCCGGGGAGCTGTTTTTT.

This clonotype was observed a single time. CDR3 protein: CASSPTPVGDTEAFF. The DNA of the CDR3 is TGTGCCAGCAGCCCAACCCCCGTAGGGGACACTGAAGCTTTCTTT. The chain couples TRBV3-1 to TRBJ1-1; perhaps TRBD1 as D (5 bases). This CDR3 is built from 15 residues. V gave up 4 bases and J gave up 3 bases, with 15 bases separating them. Germline V gives CDR1 LGHDT, CDR2 YNNKEL (reference sequence).

V usage is TRBV23-1 and J usage is TRBJ2-2, with 8 bases that match TRBD1. TRBV23-1 is an ORF; its function is uncertain. The V and J ends lost 0 bases and 5 bases, in that order; junction bases with no gene match: 14. The CDR3 has 19 amino acids. This CDR3 reads CASSQSTLPRHRGTGELFF. The CDR3 nucleotides read TGCGCCAGCAGTCAATCGACCCTCCCGCGGCACAGGGGGACCGGGGAGCTGTTTTTT.

CDR3 sequence reads: CSARKGNTGELFF. The CDR3 DNA is TGCAGTGCTAGGAAGGGAAACACCGGGGAGCTGTTTTTT. The V and J genes are TRBV20-1 and TRBJ2-2; no definite D call. The germline V and J ends were trimmed by 3 bases and 2 bases, with 7 bases remaining between them. CDR3 length equals 13 residues. Germline V gene data show CDR1 as DFQATT and CDR2 as SNEGSKA (reference sequence).

The rearrangement links TRBV15 to TRBJ2-7; D possibly uses TRBD1 or TRBD2 (5 bases each). Trimming stripped 0 bases from V and 3 bases from J, with 12 bases between. The V gene's germline CDR1 is LNHNV and CDR2 YYDKDF (reference sequence). This CDR3 is 15 amino acids long. The CDR3 reads CATSRERGAGYEQYF. The CDR3, as DNA: TGTGCCACCAGCAGAGAACGAGGGGCGGGCTACGAGCAGTACTTC.

The J gene is TRBJ2-7, the V gene TRBV4-3; 11 positions match TRBD2. From germline, CDR1 is LGHNA and CDR2 YSLEER. The CDR3 sequence is 17 residues long. J lost 0 bases, V lost 1 base, and 5 bases had no gene match. In DNA form, the CDR3 reads TGCGCCAGCAGCCAAGGGAGACTAGCGGGGTCCTCCTACGAGCAGTACTTC. This translates into CASSQGRLAGSSYEQYF.

This sequence joins TRBV7-9 and TRBJ2-1, with D perhaps being TRBD1 or TRBD2 (6 bases each). The V gene lost 0 bases and the J gene lost 7 bases, with 19 bases spanning the gap. The V gene's germline CDR1 is SEHNR and CDR2 FQNEAQ (reference sequence). The CDR3 consists of 17 residues. CDR3 protein: CASSLAPSVGGHNEQFF. The CDR3, as DNA: TGTGCCAGCAGCTTAGCCCCATCGGTGGGGGGCCATAATGAGCAGTTCTTC.

The J gene is TRBJ2-7, the V gene TRBV20-1; no clear D. Per the germline V gene, CDR1 is DFQATT and CDR2 is SNEGSKA (reference sequence). The CDR3 has 11 amino acids. The V gene lost 1 base and the J gene lost 3 bases, with 4 bases spanning the gap. The CDR3 loop reads CSARVDYEQYF. CDR3 coding DNA: TGCAGTGCTAGAGTCGACTACGAGCAGTACTTC.

This clonotype was detected only once. The V and J genes are TRBV20-1 and TRBJ2-5, with D perhaps TRBD1 (6 bases). CDR1 and CDR2 (germline): DFQATT, SNEGSKA (reference sequence). The CDR3 runs 15 residues. V lost 1 base, J lost 7 bases, and 19 bases lay in between. CDR3 in amino acids: CSARATWDTEGTQYF. The DNA of the CDR3 is TGCAGTGCTAGAGCGACTTGGGACACTGAGGGGACCCAGTACTTC.

This clonotype showed up just once. The chain joins TRBV9 to TRBJ2-2; tentative D call: TRBD1 (5 bases). The V and J ends lost 6 bases and 2 bases respectively, with 11 bases between them. Germline CDR1 and CDR2: SGDLS and YYNGEE. The CDR3 sequence is 14 residues long. The CDR3 DNA follows: TGTGCCAGCAAGGGGAATATTAACACCGGGGAGCTGTTTTTT. Translation gives CASKGNINTGELFF.

The rearrangement links TRBV6-2 or TRBV6-3 to TRBJ2-3; 7 positions match TRBD2. V lost 7 bases, J lost 6 bases, and 10 bases stayed unmatched. The CDR3 is 14 amino acids. Germline values: CDR1 MNHEY, CDR2 SVGEGT. The CDR3 protein is CASTPVSGADTQYF. CDR3 DNA sequence: TGTGCCAGCACCCCCGTAAGCGGGGCTGATACGCAGTATTTT.

The chain links TRBV5-1 to TRBJ1-3; a weak D match, TRBD1 (5 bases). Germline CDR1 and CDR2: SGHRS and YFSETQ. The V and J ends lost 0 bases and 0 bases respectively, with 13 bases between them. The CDR3 contains 17 residues. CDR3 sequence: CASSLDGFQGSGNTIYF. The CDR3 DNA follows: TGCGCCAGCAGCTTGGATGGGTTTCAGGGCTCTGGAAACACCATATATTTT.

The V and J genes are TRBV20-1 and TRBJ2-5; 9 bases fit TRBD1. CDR1 and CDR2 from the germline V gene are DFQATT and SNEGSKA (reference sequence). Germline trimming cut 1 base from V and 4 bases from J; bases unmatched to any gene: 10. CDR3 size: 16 residues. The CDR3 protein is CSARVPGQGVGETQYF. As DNA, the CDR3 is TGCAGTGCTAGAGTCCCGGGACAGGGAGTTGGAGAGACCCAGTACTTC.